Below, 14 T cell receptor beta chains from the same sample are listed, as sequenced in a study of blood T cell repertoires in COVID-19. The method was immunoSEQ multiplex PCR; TCRdb's version includes in-frame clones alone and lacks a portion of them. The profile covers more than 200,000 clones, with roughly nine tenths appearing a single time and under 14% taken by the ten largest. The specimen was PBMCs or T cells enriched from blood (not recorded which). The receptors derive from a man younger than 40 who had recovered from COVID-19.

The J gene is TRBJ1-6, the V gene TRBV6-1; D is possibly TRBD1 (6 bases). V was pared by 4 bases and J by 12 bases, with 22 bases between. This CDR3 contains 16 residues. Germline V gene lookup returns CDR1 MNHNS and CDR2 SASEGT. In DNA form, the CDR3 reads TGTGCCAGCAGTGGCCCTGACAGGAAAAAATTTCTACCCCTCCACTTT. Translating gives CASSGPDRKKFLPLHF.

The V gene is TRBV6-2 or TRBV6-3, the J gene TRBJ2-7; D gene unclear. Germline CDR1 MNHEY, CDR2 SVGEGT. V gave up 4 bases and J gave up 2 bases, with 18 bases separating them. The CDR3 is 16 amino acids. The CDR3 sequence: CASSSPRQAPTYEQYF. CDR3 bases: TGTGCCAGCAGTTCCCCTCGGCAGGCACCTACCTACGAGCAGTACTTC.

V gene TRBV3-1 (or the pseudogene TRBV3-2) combines with J gene TRBJ1-2; the D gene is possibly TRBD1 (5 bases). This CDR3 has 13 amino acids. The V gene lost 1 base and the J gene lost 6 bases, with 9 bases spanning the gap. The germline V gene has CDR1 LGHDT and CDR2 YNNKEL (reference sequence). The CDR3 protein is CASSQGQLNGYTF. In DNA form, the CDR3 reads TGTGCCAGCAGCCAAGGACAGTTAAATGGCTACACCTTC.

V and J are TRBV12-5 and TRBJ2-1, with TRBD2 identical over 13 bases. V lost 8 bases to trimming and J lost 0 bases; unmatched junction nucleotides: 13. CDR1 is LGHNT, CDR2 FRNRAP, per germline. The CDR3 has 19 amino acids. CDR3 loop: CASKTGTSGAQSSYNEQFF. Written as DNA, the CDR3 is TGTGCTAGTAAAACCGGGACTAGCGGGGCCCAGAGCTCCTACAATGAGCAGTTCTTC.

The chain uses TRBV11-2 and TRBJ2-7; perhaps TRBD2 as D (5 bases). The CDR3 contains 16 residues. Germline CDR1 is SGHAT and CDR2 is FQNNGV. Trimming shortened V by 3 bases and J by 7 bases, and 22 bases separated the two germline ends. This chain's CDR3 is CASSLSPGSRAREQYF. The DNA of the CDR3 is TGTGCCAGCAGCTTGTCGCCGGGAAGCCGGGCGCGTGAGCAGTACTTC.

The rearrangement uses TRBV19 and TRBJ1-1; perhaps TRBD1 as D (5 bases). Trimming took off 3 bases at V and 5 bases at J, with 10 bases between the two ends. CDR1 and CDR2 (germline): LNHDA, SQIVND (reference sequence). The CDR3 extends over 13 amino acids. The CDR3 spells CASSIQGGTEAFF. CDR3 nucleotides: TGTGCCAGTAGTATCCAGGGAGGGACTGAAGCTTTCTTT.

The table lists this clone with a count of one. J is TRBJ2-7 and V is TRBV5-1, with D possibly being TRBD1 (5 bases). Trimming pared 0 bases from V and 1 base from J, leaving 11 bases between. This CDR3 has 15 amino acids. The germline V gene has CDR1 SGHRS and CDR2 YFSETQ. The CDR3 reads CASSLGQSYSYEQYF. The CDR3 DNA follows: TGCGCCAGCAGCTTGGGACAGAGCTATTCCTACGAGCAGTACTTC.

This clone was found a few times. The V and J genes are TRBV5-5 and TRBJ1-2, with 8 bases aligning to TRBD1. CDR3 length: 14 residues. The germline V gene has CDR1 SGHKS and CDR2 YYEKEE (reference sequence). J lost 8 bases, V lost 0 bases, and 6 bases had no gene match. The CDR3 sequence is CASSLAGTGTGYTF. The DNA for the CDR3 is TGTGCCAGCAGCTTGGCCGGGACAGGTACAGGCTACACCTTC. Complete variable domain (other parts from reference TRBV5-5 and TRBJ1-2): DAGVTQSPTHLIKTRGQQVTLRCSPISGHKSVSWYQQVLGQGPQFIFQYYEKEERGRGNFPDRFSARQFPNYSSELNVNALLLGDSALYLCASSLAGTGTGYTFGSGTRLTVV.

The chain has TRBV7-9 and TRBJ2-5, with D possibly TRBD2 on 5 matching bases. Between the trimmed V and J ends, which lost 5 bases and 5 bases, there was a span of 18 bases. Germline CDR1 is SEHNR and CDR2 is FQNEAQ (reference sequence). The CDR3 spans 15 residues. The CDR3 loop is CASSVLTGAGETQYF. Written as DNA, the CDR3 is TGTGCCAGCAGCGTCCTGACTGGCGCGGGTGAGACCCAGTACTTC. The complete variable domain, with remaining parts taken from reference TRBV7-9 and TRBJ2-5, reads DTGVSQNPRHKITKRGQNVTFRCDPISEHNRLYWYRQTLGQGPEFLTYFQNEAQLEKSRLLSDRFSAERPKGSFSTLEIQRTEQGDSAMYLCASSVLTGAGETQYFGPGTRLLVL.

V gene TRBV4-2 combines with J gene TRBJ2-7; 9 bases agree with TRBD2. Trimming cost V 1 base and J 1 base; bases outside gene matches: 2. The germline CDR1 and CDR2 sequences are LGHNA and YNFKEQ. The CDR3 length is 15 residues. The CDR3 DNA reads as TGTGCCAGCAGCCAAGTCCTAGCGGGGTCCTACGAGCAGTACTTC. Protein sequence: CASSQVLAGSYEQYF.

The chain has TRBV7-2 and TRBJ1-2, with 7 nucleotides matching TRBD1. Germline assignment: CDR1 SGHTA and CDR2 FQGNSA. This CDR3 spans 13 amino acids. J was trimmed by 8 bases and V by 5 bases; bases with no gene match: 8. CDR3 sequence reads: CASSHDRVKGYTF. The CDR3 nucleotides read TGTGCCAGCAGCCACGACAGGGTAAAGGGCTACACCTTC.

The chain joins TRBV11-3 to TRBJ2-5, with TRBD1 identical over 8 bases. V dropped 5 bases and J dropped 2; count of bases not matched to a gene: 10. The CDR3 is 16 amino acids. From germline, CDR1 is SGHNT and CDR2 YENEEA. For the CDR3, the DNA is TGTGCCAGCAGCCCCGATACAGGGGGTATGCAAGAGACCCAGTACTTC. This gives the protein CASSPDTGGMQETQYF.

The chain employs TRBV19 and TRBJ2-7; 11 bases map to TRBD2. Per the germline V gene, CDR1 is LNHDA and CDR2 is SQIVND (reference sequence). This CDR3 is 14 amino acids long. After removal of 5 bases from V and 2 bases from J, the junction contained 2 bases not matched to a gene. The CDR3 DNA reads TGTGCCAGTAGTCTAGCGGGGGGAACCTACGAGCAGTACTTC. Translation gives CASSLAGGTYEQYF.

This chain joins TRBV2 and TRBJ1-4, with 7 positions matching TRBD1. With V trimmed by 6 bases and J by 8 bases, 9 bases remained unmatched. CDR3 size: 14 residues. Germline CDR1 is SNHLY and CDR2 is FYNNEI. The CDR3 region has the DNA TGTGCCAGCAGACGACAGGGTAGAGAAGAAAAACTGTTTTTT. Translation: CASRRQGREEKLFF.